Listed here are 21 T cell receptor beta chains from one sample, sequenced in a study of blood T cells in healthy people across ages. A sample-barcoded 5' primer and a J-beta primer mix were used in a second PCR of roughly 6 to 11 cycles. TCRdb re-called the 5' RACE reads with MiXCR, one entry per CDR3 protein. The sample has fewer than 1,200,000 distinct CDR3 sequences, roughly a quarter seen once. Another study also made use of these data, one on T cells of mothers and their children.

The sample consisted of blood. The receptor set was obtained from a girl aged 2-10 years in good health.

The chain is built from TRBV7-9 and TRBJ2-1; the D gene is possibly TRBD1 (7 bases). Trimming shortened V by 5 bases and J by 1 base, and 18 bases separated the two germline ends. Per germline, CDR1 SEHNR and CDR2 FQNEAQ (reference sequence). The CDR3 has 17 amino acids. The CDR3 DNA reads as TGTGCCAGCAGCCCGCGGGACAGACTGATTTCCTACAATGAGCAGTTCTTC. This translates into CASSPRDRLISYNEQFF.

Only a few counts were recorded for this clonotype. The V gene is TRBV28, the J gene TRBJ2-4; the D call may be TRBD1 or TRBD2 (5 bases each). The germline CDR1 and CDR2 sequences are MDHEN and SYDVKM. Trimming took 1 base from V and 1 from J, leaving 11 bases between them. CDR3 length: 16 residues. CDR3 coding DNA: TGTGCCAGCAGTTTATTCGGCAGGGACGCCAAAAACATTCAGTACTTC. Amino acid sequence: CASSLFGRDAKNIQYF. The entire variable domain, with the rest obtained from reference TRBV28 and TRBJ2-4, is as follows: DVKVTQSSRYLVKRTGEKVFLECVQDMDHENMFWYRQDPGLGLRLIYFSYDVKMKEKGDIPEGYSVSREKKERFSLILESASTNQTSMYLCASSLFGRDAKNIQYFGAGTRLSVL.

The sample holds a few counts of this clonotype. The chain carries TRBV28 and TRBJ2-4; 14 bases are a match to TRBD2. CDR1 is MDHEN and CDR2 is SYDVKM in the germline V gene. With V trimmed by 6 bases and J by 3 bases, 10 bases remained unmatched. The CDR3 extends over 18 amino acids. This chain's CDR3 is CASSAPGLAGAGKNIQYF. DNA of the CDR3: TGTGCCAGCAGCGCACCGGGACTAGCGGGAGCAGGCAAAAACATTCAGTACTTC.

The rearrangement joins TRBV7-9 to TRBJ2-5; 13 nucleotides agree with TRBD2. Germline trimming cut 3 bases from V and 5 bases from J; bases unmatched to any gene: 6. Germline V gene lookup returns CDR1 SEHNR and CDR2 FQNEAQ (reference sequence). CDR3 size: 16 residues. CDR3 coding DNA: TGTGCCAGCAGCTTCCTGACTAGCGGGGGGCCTGAGACCCAGTACTTC. Amino acid sequence: CASSFLTSGGPETQYF.

This rearrangement joins TRBV28 to TRBJ2-4; tentatively, D is TRBD1 (5 bases). Germline V lookup: CDR1 MDHEN, CDR2 SYDVKM. The V end lost 3 bases, the J end lost 9 bases, and 18 bases lay between the germline ends. CDR3 length equals 15 residues. CDR3 DNA sequence: TGTGCCAGCAGTTTTGGGGCGAAGGGGATAGGCATTCAGTACTTC. This translates into CASSFGAKGIGIQYF.

V gene TRBV7-8 combines with J gene TRBJ1-5; no clear D. Trimming removed 7 bases at V and 0 bases at J, with 19 bases between. Germline CDR1 reads SGHVS; CDR2 reads FQNEAQ. CDR3 length equals 17 residues. The CDR3 bases are TGTGCCAGCAACGCGTTTGAGGTCCACCTTAGCAATCAGCCCCAGCATTTT. It encodes CASNAFEVHLSNQPQHF.

This chain connects TRBV4-3 to TRBJ1-2; D is unclear. Trimming left V 0 bases short and J 3 bases short, with 8 bases between. Germline loops: CDR1 LGHNA, CDR2 YSLEER. The CDR3 is 14 residues long. The DNA for the CDR3 is TGCGCCAGCAGCCAAGACAGGTTCGACTATGGCTACACCTTC. Protein sequence: CASSQDRFDYGYTF.

This rearrangement joins TRBV20-1 to TRBJ1-5; D gene uncertain. The CDR3 runs to 14 residues. V dropped 8 bases and J dropped 1 base, with 15 bases sitting between them. Germline V gene lookup returns CDR1 DFQATT and CDR2 SNEGSKA (reference sequence). The CDR3 spells CSTVMGRSNQPQHF. CDR3 DNA: TGCAGTACTGTTATGGGCAGAAGCAATCAGCCCCAGCATTTT.

This clonotype has more than one count but fewer than ten. This chain joins TRBV12-3 or TRBV12-4 and TRBJ1-2, with D hard to call. There are 14 residues in the CDR3. V lost 2 bases and J lost 8, with 15 bases in between. Here the CDR3 reads CASSLTPTPGGYTF. DNA for the CDR3: TGTGCCAGCAGTTTAACACCTACTCCGGGAGGCTACACCTTC.

Worth noting for this clonotype: The junction shows a germline mismatch at one end, possibly a read error. The V gene is TRBV20-1, the J gene TRBJ2-7, with TRBD2 as a possible D gene (6 bases). Germline values: CDR1 DFQATT, CDR2 SNEGSKA (reference sequence). The length of the CDR3 is 14 residues. CDR3 DNA: TGCAGTGCCTCTCCATACCCAGAAACGGGGGAGCAGTGCTTC. Encoded protein: CSASPYPETGEQCF.

This clonotype showed up just a few times. The chain is built from TRBV4-2 and TRBJ1-3; 12 nucleotides match TRBD1. J lost 3 bases, V lost 0 bases, and 3 bases had no gene match. Germline V gives CDR1 LGHNA, CDR2 YNFKEQ. The CDR3 runs 17 residues. Here the CDR3 reads CASSQEGQGADGNTIYF. The CDR3 region has the DNA TGTGCCAGCAGCCAAGAGGGACAGGGGGCTGATGGAAACACCATATATTTT.

Many counts were recorded for this clonotype. J is TRBJ2-5 and V is TRBV3-1; possibly TRBD1 for D (5 bases). The CDR3 spans 13 residues. CDR1 and CDR2 from the germline V gene are LGHDT and YNNKEL (reference sequence). Deletions cut 5 bases from V and 3 bases from J, with 10 bases between. CDR3 residues: CASSYDSEETQYF. In DNA, the CDR3 is TGTGCCAGCAGCTACGACAGTGAAGAGACCCAGTACTTC.

This clonotype came up a few times. The chain uses TRBV9 and TRBJ2-5; 9 bases agree with TRBD2. CDR1 SGDLS and CDR2 YYNGEE come from the germline V gene. After removal of 4 bases from V and 5 bases from J, the junction contained 6 bases not matched to a gene. This CDR3 is 14 amino acids long. CDR3: CASSPAGGRETQYF. Written as DNA, the CDR3 is TGTGCCAGCAGCCCAGCGGGAGGCAGGGAGACCCAGTACTTC. Full variable domain (remainder filled in from reference TRBV9 and TRBJ2-5): DSGVTQTPKHLITATGQRVTLRCSPRSGDLSVYWYQQSLDQGLQFLIQYYNGEERAKGNILERFSAQQFPDLHSELNLSSLELGDSALYFCASSPAGGRETQYFGPGTRLLVL.

As concerns this clonotype: At one of its ends the junction is not consistent with the germline gene, which may arise from a read error. The chain combines TRBV7-9 with TRBJ2-3, with D perhaps TRBD1 or TRBD2 (5 bases each). This CDR3 contains 15 residues. Germline V gives CDR1 SEHNR, CDR2 FQNEAQ (reference sequence). CDR3 DNA: TGTGCCAGCAGTAGGACCGGGACCGAAGGGGAGACCCAGTACTTT. As protein: CASSRTGTEGETQYF.

The chain recombines TRBV3-1 with TRBJ2-7, with D possibly called TRBD1 or TRBD2 (5 bases each). Germline V gene sequence: CDR1 LGHDT, CDR2 YNNKEL (reference sequence). Deletions cut 1 base from V and 5 bases from J, with 12 bases between. The CDR3 totals 14 residues. The CDR3 spells CASSQAGLGDEQYF. Here the CDR3 DNA reads TGTGCCAGCAGCCAAGCCGGACTGGGGGACGAGCAGTACTTC.

This clonotype appeared a few times. The V gene is TRBV27, the J gene TRBJ2-5; unclear D gene. The V end lost 9 bases, the J end lost 1 base, and 15 bases lay between the germline ends. The CDR3 consists of 14 residues. The germline gives CDR1 MNHEY, CDR2 SMNVEV (reference sequence). CDR3: CASSKSLSQETQYF. The CDR3 DNA reads as TGTGCCAGTTCAAAGAGTCTTAGCCAAGAGACCCAGTACTTC.

V is TRBV27 and J is TRBJ2-7, with 10 bases aligning to TRBD1. This CDR3 is 15 amino acids long. The germline CDR1 and CDR2 sequences are MNHEY and SMNVEV (reference sequence). With 6 bases clipped from V and 1 base from J, the junction kept 6 bases outside the gene matches. CDR3 residues: CASSLDRGVSYEQYF. In DNA, the CDR3 is TGTGCCAGCAGCCTGGACAGGGGGGTATCCTACGAGCAGTACTTC.

J is TRBJ2-6 and V is TRBV3-1, with D perhaps TRBD2 (5 bases). The CDR3 sequence is 15 residues long. Between the trimmed V and J ends, which lost 2 bases and 2 bases, there was a span of 7 bases. Germline V gene data show CDR1 as LGHDT and CDR2 as YNNKEL (reference sequence). The CDR3 sequence: CASSQLAAGANVLTF. CDR3 coding DNA: TGTGCCAGCAGCCAACTAGCTGCTGGGGCCAACGTCCTGACTTTC. Drawing the rest from reference TRBV3-1 and TRBJ2-6, the complete variable domain is DTAVSQTPKYLVTQMGNDKSIKCEQNLGHDTMYWYKQDSKKFLKIMFSYNNKELIINETVPNRFSPKSPDKAHLNLHINSLELGDSAVYFCASSQLAAGANVLTFGAGSRLTVL.

This chain connects TRBV3-1 to TRBJ2-2, with D hard to call. Germline values: CDR1 LGHDT, CDR2 YNNKEL (reference sequence). This CDR3 region has 16 residues. V lost 2 bases and J 0 bases, leaving 10 bases between the germline ends. This CDR3 is CASSQYGRSNTGELFF. DNA of the CDR3: TGTGCCAGCAGCCAATACGGTAGATCGAACACCGGGGAGCTGTTTTTT.

The chain links TRBV9 to TRBJ1-5; D unresolved. Trimming cost V 0 bases and J 2 bases, with 9 bases left between them. Germline CDR1 is SGDLS and CDR2 is YYNGEE. The CDR3 runs 15 residues. CDR3 nucleotides: TGTGCCAGCAGCGTAGGGGGAGTGGGCAATCAGCCCCAGCATTTT. Translated: CASSVGGVGNQPQHF.

In this sample, this clonotype turned up a few times. The rearrangement uses TRBV20-1 and TRBJ2-1, with 12 nucleotides matching TRBD2. J was trimmed by 8 bases and V by 5 bases; bases with no gene match: 10. The CDR3 runs 15 residues. Germline CDR1 reads DFQATT; CDR2 reads SNEGSKA (reference sequence). As DNA, the CDR3 is TGCAGTGCTTCACTAGCGGGAGGTTACGTCCATGAGCAGTTCTTC. Translating it yields CSASLAGGYVHEQFF.